A selection of T cell receptor beta chains follows, all from one sample in a study of blood T cell repertoires in COVID-19. The table came from immunoSEQ multiplex PCR; TCRdb's copy has only in-frame clones and leaves some out. The sample holds 100,000 or so clones, roughly nine tenths seen once. The sequencing sample was made of peripheral blood. All receptors come from a man aged 50-59 years with active COVID-19. Both conserved end residues are part of each CDR3. The D gene is left open where the match is weak. Some rows have no size entry. The others give once, few or many, or a class for an expanded clone.

j_gene: TRBJ1-4; d_gene: -; abundance: -; v_gene: TRBV5-1; CDR3nt: TGCGCCAGCAGCTTGGGTGGGGCAGGAGCTAATGAAAAACTGTTTTTT; CDR3aa: CASSLGGAGANEKLFF
j_gene: TRBJ1-2; d_gene: -; abundance: -; v_gene: TRBV24-1; CDR3nt: TGTGCCACCAGTGATTTATGGAGTCTTACATGTGGCTACACCTTC; CDR3aa: CATSDLWSLTCGYTF
j_gene: TRBJ1-1; d_gene: -; abundance: -; v_gene: TRBV5-5; CDR3nt: TGTGCCAGCAGCTCCAGGGTGTTGAACACTGAAGCTTTCTTT; CDR3aa: CASSSRVLNTEAFF
j_gene: TRBJ2-1; d_gene: TRBD2; abundance: few; v_gene: TRBV5-3; CDR3nt: TGTGCCAGAAGCCTGGGGACTAGGCACGACAATGAGCAGTTCTTC; CDR3aa: CARSLGTRHDNEQFF
j_gene: TRBJ2-4; d_gene: TRBD2; abundance: -; v_gene: TRBV5-6; CDR3nt: TGTGCCAGCAGCTTGAATCCGGGGGGGCCAAACATTCAGTACTTC; CDR3aa: CASSLNPGGPNIQYF
j_gene: TRBJ2-5; d_gene: TRBD2; abundance: -; v_gene: TRBV5-5; CDR3nt: TGTGCCAGCATTCTCCGGGGACTAGCGGGGGGGCCAGTAGAAGAGACCCAGTACTTC; CDR3aa: CASILRGLAGGPVEETQYF
j_gene: TRBJ1-2; d_gene: -; abundance: -; v_gene: TRBV7-9; CDR3nt: TGTGCCAGCACCCCGACAGAGACCTACACCTTC; CDR3aa: CASTPTETYTF
j_gene: TRBJ1-5; d_gene: -; abundance: -; v_gene: TRBV19; CDR3nt: TGTGCCAGTCTGGACAGCCTTAGGAGTAAGCCCCAGCATTTT; CDR3aa: CASLDSLRSKPQHF
j_gene: TRBJ1-1; d_gene: TRBD1; abundance: -; v_gene: TRBV15; CDR3nt: TGTGCCACCAGCAACAGGGGTCGGACTGAAGCTTTCTTT; CDR3aa: CATSNRGRTEAFF
j_gene: TRBJ2-7; d_gene: -; abundance: -; v_gene: TRBV15; CDR3nt: TGTGCCACCAGCATAGGGGCCGCTGGCAGCTACGAGCAGTACTTC; CDR3aa: CATSIGAAGSYEQYF
j_gene: TRBJ1-3; d_gene: -; abundance: -; v_gene: TRBV5-1; CDR3nt: TGCGCCAGCAGCTTGGCGTCAAACACCATATATTTT; CDR3aa: CASSLASNTIYF
j_gene: TRBJ2-5; d_gene: TRBD2; abundance: -; v_gene: TRBV14; CDR3nt: TGTGCCAGCAGCCAAGCTGGCGGGGGAATAAGAGAGACCCAGTACTTC; CDR3aa: CASSQAGGGIRETQYF
j_gene: TRBJ1-1; d_gene: -; abundance: -; v_gene: TRBV19; CDR3nt: TGTGCCAGTTCAGGCAGGGGCGAAGGAACTGAAGCTTTCTTT; CDR3aa: CASSGRGEGTEAFF
j_gene: TRBJ1-2; d_gene: TRBD1; abundance: -; v_gene: TRBV7-9; CDR3nt: TGTGCCAGCAGCGACGGGACAGCCTATGGCTACACCTTC; CDR3aa: CASSDGTAYGYTF
j_gene: TRBJ2-7; d_gene: TRBD1; abundance: -; v_gene: TRBV25-1; CDR3nt: TGTGCCAGCAGTCCGAGCTGGGACAGGGGGCGGATCACCTACGAGCAGTACTTC; CDR3aa: CASSPSWDRGRITYEQYF